This T cell receptor (beta chain) originates from a study of spatial heterogeneity in lung cancer. Findings and limits, study-wide: Mutation counts in tumors were tracked by counts of expanded intratumoral alpha and beta TCRs. Estimated coverage of tumor T cells was 5.5% to 9% for alpha and 13% for beta chains.

On each TCR cDNA molecule, a unique molecular identifier was present. Each CDR3 protein is one row after TCRdb ran MiXCR on the 5' RACE reads. Among around 20,000 distinct CDR3 sequences listed, more than 6.5% were seen once. Stated time point: sample taken at primary tumor resection. The approximately 70 donors had untreated early-stage non-small cell lung cancer. Unsorted whole RNA samples from tumor, nontumor lung or frozen PBMC were sequenced. V lost 3 bases, J lost 6 bases, and 8 bases stayed unmatched. Germline V gives CDR1 LNHDA, CDR2 SQIVND (reference sequence). The CDR3 covers 14 residues. This clonotype came up a few times. Its antigen is undetermined.

Material: lung tumor tissue, obtained at surgery. The chain is built from TRBV19 and TRBJ2-7; 7 nucleotides match TRBD1. The TCR originated in a male donor with early-stage non-small cell lung cancer. DNA of the CDR3: TGTGCCAGTAGTATCCAGACAGGGTCCGGCGAGCAGTACTTC. This encodes CASSIQTGSGEQYF.